The entry that follows covers one T cell receptor beta chain sequence. Its antigen is unidentified. Method: immunoSEQ multiplex PCR; TCRdb's copy keeps in-frame clones and lacks some. The sample yields 50,000 to 60,000 clones, 70% to 80% seen once. Blood was sampled at baseline, cycle 4 day 1, and cycle 7 day 1. This record comes from a study of OX40 agonist ivuxolimab in advanced cancers. Study background: As their treatment, patients were administered ivuxolimab, an agonistic anti-OX40 (CD134) antibody.

Study-wide points: The CD4+ and CD8+ T cells in the blood had expanded clonally by week 6 at 0.1 to 3.0 mg/kg.

Germline CDR1 reads SEHNR; CDR2 reads FQNEAQ (reference sequence). Trimming removed 3 bases from V and 4 bases from J, with 21 bases in between. There are 17 residues in the CDR3. Specimen: CD4+ or CD8+ T cells sorted from blood, collected in a trial of the OX40 agonist ivuxolimab. This TCR was sampled from an adult with an advanced solid tumor such as melanoma, head and neck, liver or kidney cancer. The rearrangement links TRBV7-9 to TRBJ1-2; D perhaps matches TRBD1 (5 bases). CDR3 coding DNA: TGTGCCAGCAGCTTGCTCGTGGGTAAAGGGGTTAGCTATGGCTACACCTTC. Amino acids: CASSLLVGKGVSYGYTF.